These 32 T cell receptor beta chains came from one sample sequenced in a study of cytomegalovirus exposure and HLA in healthy donors. Libraries were prepared by immunoSEQ multiplex PCR; TCRdb keeps only in-frame clonotypes and omits some of them. The table includes tens of thousands of clones, less than 90% detected once. Material for sequencing was PBMCs. The receptors here all came from a young woman in good health and CMV-seropositive.

The sample holds one count of this clone. The chain joins TRBV6-1 to TRBJ2-5; D not certain. TRBJ2-7 matches the DNA end more closely, so the J call is doubtful. Looked up from germline, CDR1 is MNHNS and CDR2 is SASEGT. CDR3 length: 12 residues. The chain's CDR3 is CASSESSYEQYF. The CDR3 DNA follows: TGTGCCAGCAGTGAGAGCTCCTACGAGCAGTACTTC.

This clone was picked up one time. The rearrangement joins TRBV27 to TRBJ1-1, with 7 nucleotides matching TRBD1. The CDR3 spans 14 residues. V lost 5 bases and J lost 6; bases outside the gene matches: 9. Per germline, CDR1 MNHEY and CDR2 SMNVEV (reference sequence). As DNA, the CDR3 is TGTGCCAGCAGTGACGGGACAGCTTTGTCTGAAGCTTTCTTT. This encodes CASSDGTALSEAFF.

This clone was detected only once. The J gene is TRBJ2-7, the V gene TRBV7-2, with 7 nucleotides matching TRBD1. Unmatched junction bases numbered 10, after V lost 5 bases and J lost 12 bases. Germline V lookup: CDR1 SGHTA, CDR2 FQGNSA. The CDR3 runs 12 residues. CDR3 region: CASSTDRVGWYF. The CDR3 DNA follows: TGTGCCAGCAGCACCGACAGGGTGGGATGGTACTTC.

The V and J genes are TRBV4-2 and TRBJ2-2; 8 bases match TRBD2. Losses at the gene ends were 4 bases for V and 3 bases for J; bases not matched to a gene: 4. Germline CDR1 reads LGHNA; CDR2 reads YNFKEQ. The CDR3 runs to 15 residues. The DNA of the CDR3 is TGTGCCAGCAGCCCCGGGACTAGAGACACCGGGGAGCTGTTTTTT. Translating gives CASSPGTRDTGELFF.

The CDR3 reads CASSPLTPAPLHF. The CDR3 region has the DNA TGTGCCAGCTCACCACTTACGCCGGCACCCCTCCACTTT. The chain uses TRBV18 and TRBJ1-6, with D unclear. V lost 1 base to trimming and J lost 11 bases, with 9 bases between them. This CDR3 comprises 13 residues. Germline CDR1 is KGHSH and CDR2 is LQKENI.

The chain couples TRBV5-1 to TRBJ2-7, with TRBD1 matching over 7 bases. With V trimmed by 4 bases and J by 5 bases, 9 bases remained unmatched. The CDR3 sequence is 14 residues long. Germline V lookup: CDR1 SGHRS, CDR2 YFSETQ. CDR3 in amino acids: CASSVQGVSDEQYF. The CDR3 DNA reads TGCGCCAGCAGCGTGCAGGGGGTCTCGGACGAGCAGTACTTC.

The J gene is TRBJ1-6, the V gene TRBV27; D is unclear. Germline CDR1 is MNHEY and CDR2 is SMNVEV (reference sequence). V shed 5 bases and J shed 8 bases, with 19 bases lying between them. The CDR3 length is 16 residues. CDR3 amino acids: CASSTRTPARYSPLHF. The CDR3 bases are TGTGCCAGCAGTACCCGAACACCCGCCCGATATTCACCCCTCCACTTT.

The V gene is TRBV7-8, the J gene TRBJ2-7, with 10 positions matching TRBD1. Germline V lookup: CDR1 SGHVS, CDR2 FQNEAQ. The CDR3 consists of 17 residues. Trimming took 5 bases from V and 0 from J; bases not matched to a gene: 10. CDR3 region: CASSQDWTGGSSYEQYF. The CDR3 nucleotides read TGTGCCAGCAGCCAAGACTGGACAGGGGGTAGCTCCTACGAGCAGTACTTC.

The genes are TRBV7-9 and TRBJ2-5; no clear D. Trimming removed 5 bases from V and 3 bases from J, with 25 bases in between. The germline V gene encodes CDR1 SEHNR and CDR2 FQNEAQ (reference sequence). CDR3 length equals 18 residues. CDR3 in DNA: TGTGCCAGCAGCCTAGGGCGTCCGTTTAGCCGAATAAAAGAGACCCAGTACTTC. Protein sequence: CASSLGRPFSRIKETQYF.

This clone has a single count. This chain joins TRBV4-1 and TRBJ2-5, with 7 bases that match TRBD1. The CDR3 has 16 amino acids. J gave up 3 bases and V 2 bases, and 9 bases lay outside the gene matches. Germline-derived CDR1 and CDR2 are MGHRA and YSYEKL. The CDR3 sequence: CASSQITQGKKETQYF. The CDR3 DNA is TGCGCCAGCAGCCAAATTACACAGGGGAAGAAAGAGACCCAGTACTTC.

V usage is TRBV12-5 and J usage is TRBJ2-5; D possibly corresponds to TRBD1 (5 bases). CDR3 length equals 13 residues. Trimming shortened V by 5 bases and J by 5 bases, and 12 bases separated the two germline ends. Germline loops: CDR1 LGHNT, CDR2 FRNRAP. The DNA for the CDR3 is TGTGCTAGTGGTCTCCAGGGCTCTGAGACCCAGTACTTC. The encoded protein is CASGLQGSETQYF. Full variable domain (outside the CDR3, taken from reference TRBV12-5 and TRBJ2-5): DARVTQTPRHKVTEMGQEVTMRCQPILGHNTVFWYRQTMMQGLELLAYFRNRAPLDDSGMPKDRFSAEMPDATLATLKIQPSEPRDSAVYFCASGLQGSETQYFGPGTRLLVL.

V gene TRBV5-6 combines with J gene TRBJ2-7, with D tentatively TRBD1 (6 bases). Germline-derived CDR1 and CDR2 are SGHDT and YYEEEE. CDR3 length: 15 amino acids. Trimming left V 4 bases short and J 7 bases short, with 21 bases between. This CDR3 is CASSQGGTWRWEQYF. The DNA for the CDR3 is TGTGCCAGCAGCCAAGGGGGTACTTGGCGATGGGAGCAGTACTTC.

This CDR3 reads CATRRERNEKLFF. The CDR3 coding sequence is TGTGCCACCCGGAGGGAGCGTAATGAAAAACTGTTTTTT. J is TRBJ1-4 and V is TRBV27; D uncertain. CDR1 and CDR2 from the germline V gene are MNHEY and SMNVEV (reference sequence). CDR3 length equals 13 residues. V was trimmed by 10 bases and J by 4 bases, leaving 13 bases between them.

The chain has TRBV27 and TRBJ2-5; D perhaps matches TRBD2 (6 bases). Germline V lookup: CDR1 MNHEY, CDR2 SMNVEV (reference sequence). This CDR3 is built from 15 residues. V lost 5 bases, J lost 4 bases, and 17 bases lay in between. Written as DNA, the CDR3 is TGTGCCAGCAGTCCTTCTTGGAGGAGGGGAGAGACCCAGTACTTC. This gives the protein CASSPSWRRGETQYF.

The sample holds a few counts of this clone. The chain has TRBV7-2 and TRBJ1-5; D unclear. V shed 5 bases and J shed 6 bases, with 20 bases lying between them. CDR3 length: 16 amino acids. Germline-derived CDR1 and CDR2 are SGHTA and FQGNSA. The CDR3 region has the DNA TGTGCCAGCAGCGACCCGACGGCGGAAGGAGGTCAGCCCCAGCATTTT. Encoded protein: CASSDPTAEGGQPQHF.

The V and J genes are TRBV6-6 and TRBJ1-3; 7 positions match TRBD1. CDR3 length: 16 amino acids. Per the germline V gene, CDR1 is MNHNY and CDR2 is SVGAGI (reference sequence). Trimming at V came to 4 bases and at J to 3 bases, leaving 9 bases not matched to a gene. This chain's CDR3 is CASSLDRQGIGNTIYF. The CDR3 DNA reads as TGTGCCAGCAGTTTGGACCGACAGGGCATTGGAAACACCATATATTTT.

The V and J genes are TRBV7-2 and TRBJ1-2; TRBD1 might be the D (6 bases). Germline values: CDR1 SGHTA, CDR2 FQGNSA. V lost 2 bases and J lost 5, with 9 bases in between. The length of the CDR3 is 13 residues. CDR3 residues: CASSLNRAYGYTF. CDR3 coding DNA: TGTGCCAGCAGCTTAAACAGGGCATATGGCTACACCTTC. The whole variable domain, filled in from reference TRBV7-2 and TRBJ1-2, reads GAGVSQSPSNKVTEKGKDVELRCDPISGHTALYWYRQSLGQGLEFLIYFQGNSAPDKSGLPSDRFSAERTGGSVSTLTIQRTQQEDSAVYLCASSLNRAYGYTFGSGTRLTVV.

This clone was detected only once. The chain employs TRBV11-2 and TRBJ2-7, with D perhaps TRBD2 (7 bases). This CDR3 has 15 amino acids. Germline-derived CDR1 and CDR2 are SGHAT and FQNNGV. Trimming stripped 7 bases from V and 5 bases from J, with 21 bases between. The CDR3 reads CASTGWGGLSDEQYF. In DNA, the CDR3 is TGTGCCAGCACTGGGTGGGGGGGCCTAAGTGACGAGCAGTACTTC.

V usage is TRBV7-2 and J usage is TRBJ2-1, with 10 bases that match TRBD2. Germline CDR1 and CDR2: SGHTA and FQGNSA. The CDR3 totals 19 residues. The V and J ends lost 4 bases and 6 bases, in that order; junction bases with no gene match: 18. CDR3 in amino acids: CASSSSIAGGPSLLNEQFF. The CDR3 nucleotides are TGTGCCAGCAGCTCTTCCATAGCGGGGGGCCCATCTCTTCTCAATGAGCAGTTCTTC.

V is TRBV19 and J is TRBJ2-5, with D possibly being TRBD2 (5 bases). Germline CDR1 reads LNHDA; CDR2 reads SQIVND (reference sequence). The V end was cut by 5 bases, the J end by 2 bases, with 12 bases between. This CDR3 comprises 14 residues. In DNA form, the CDR3 reads TGTGCCAGTAGTTCCCTCCGCGGGCAAGAGACCCAGTACTTC. It codes for CASSSLRGQETQYF.

This clone was recorded a few times. The chain combines TRBV27 with TRBJ1-5, with 7 bases lining up with TRBD1. This CDR3 is built from 14 residues. The germline gives CDR1 MNHEY, CDR2 SMNVEV (reference sequence). J lost 6 bases, V lost 4 bases, and 6 bases had no gene match. The CDR3 sequence: CASSSQGGGQPQHF. The CDR3 DNA follows: TGTGCCAGCAGTTCCCAGGGGGGAGGTCAGCCCCAGCATTTT.

Written as DNA, the CDR3 is TGTGCCAGTCAATTGGGGGGGACGAACACTGAAGCTTTCTTT. Translating gives CASQLGGTNTEAFF. This rearrangement joins TRBV6-5 to TRBJ1-1, with a tentative D call TRBD1 (5 bases). V lost 9 bases and J 1 base, leaving 15 bases between the germline ends. This CDR3 spans 14 amino acids. Germline-derived CDR1 and CDR2 are MNHEY and SVGAGI.

The chain employs TRBV28 and TRBJ1-5, with TRBD1 matching over 7 bases. Losses at the gene ends were 6 bases for V and 3 bases for J; bases not matched to a gene: 8. CDR3 length: 15 residues. Looked up from germline, CDR1 is MDHEN and CDR2 is SYDVKM. In DNA form, the CDR3 reads TGTGCCAGCAGATCCCCGGGACAGCACAATCAGCCCCAGCATTTT. Its translation: CASRSPGQHNQPQHF.

V gene TRBV6-4 combines with J gene TRBJ2-3, with 12 bases fitting TRBD2. Germline V gives CDR1 MRHNA, CDR2 SNTAGT. The CDR3 is 16 residues long. The V gene end was trimmed by 4 bases and the J gene end by 1 base; junction bases not matched to a gene: 3. This chain's CDR3 is CASSALAGGRTDTQYF. DNA for the CDR3: TGTGCCAGCAGTGCTCTAGCGGGGGGGCGCACAGATACGCAGTATTTT.

In nucleotides, the CDR3 is TGCGCCAGCAGGGCAGTGGTGCCCGACTCCTACGAGCAGTACTTC. This sequence encodes CASRAVVPDSYEQYF. This sequence joins TRBV5-1 and TRBJ2-7, with no clear D. The V end was cut by 5 bases, the J end by 0 bases, with 15 bases between. Germline loops: CDR1 SGHRS, CDR2 YFSETQ. CDR3 size: 15 residues.

CDR3 DNA sequence: TGCGCCAGCAGCCAAGGGCAGGGTGGGCAGCTGGCTTTCTTT. Residues: CASSQGQGGQLAFF. This rearrangement joins TRBV4-3 to TRBJ1-1, with TRBD1 as a possible D gene (5 bases). This CDR3 has 14 amino acids. With 1 base removed from V and 11 bases from J, the gap between germline ends came to 17 bases. Germline CDR1 reads LGHNA; CDR2 reads YSLEER.

This clone appeared a few times. The chain employs TRBV7-3 and TRBJ2-1; D perhaps matches TRBD2 (6 bases). This CDR3 has 14 residues. V gave up 8 bases and J gave up 7 bases, with 18 bases separating them. CDR1 SGHTA and CDR2 FQGTGA come from the germline V gene. The CDR3 DNA sequence: TGTGCCAGCGGCCGGGGCGGGGTGGGGAATGAGCAGTTCTTC. Its translation is CASGRGGVGNEQFF.

The chain combines TRBV5-1 with TRBJ2-7; tentatively, D is TRBD1 (5 bases). The CDR3 sequence is 14 residues long. Germline V gene sequence: CDR1 SGHRS, CDR2 YFSETQ. Trimming shortened V by 4 bases and J by 4 bases, and 15 bases separated the two germline ends. CDR3: CASSQGPSTYEQYF. CDR3 DNA: TGCGCCAGCAGCCAGGGCCCTTCTACTTACGAGCAGTACTTC.

CDR3 residues: CASSLARVRTDTQYF. CDR3 coding DNA: TGTGCCAGCAGCTTAGCGAGGGTTCGGACAGATACGCAGTATTTT. The J gene is TRBJ2-3, the V gene TRBV7-2; D is perhaps TRBD2 (5 bases). The CDR3 extends over 15 amino acids. Germline CDR1 is SGHTA and CDR2 is FQGNSA. V was cut by 0 bases and J by 3 bases, with 10 bases left in between.

This clone appeared once. The V gene is TRBV28, the J gene TRBJ2-1, with 9 bases that match TRBD1. Germline V lookup: CDR1 MDHEN, CDR2 SYDVKM. J gave up 6 bases and V 4 bases, and 7 bases lay outside the gene matches. This CDR3 has 15 amino acids. The CDR3 is CASSSPGQGLNEQFF. The CDR3 DNA reads as TGTGCCAGCAGTTCTCCGGGACAGGGACTCAATGAGCAGTTCTTC. Variable domain in full (rest from reference TRBV28 and TRBJ2-1): DVKVTQSSRYLVKRTGEKVFLECVQDMDHENMFWYRQDPGLGLRLIYFSYDVKMKEKGDIPEGYSVSREKKERFSLILESASTNQTSMYLCASSSPGQGLNEQFFGPGTRLTVL.

The chain carries TRBV11-2 and TRBJ1-5; perhaps TRBD1 as D (5 bases). Trimming took 1 base from V and 3 from J, leaving 10 bases between them. CDR1 SGHAT and CDR2 FQNNGV come from the germline V gene. The CDR3 is made up of 15 amino acids. The CDR3 protein is CASSLAGRSNQPQHF. CDR3 DNA sequence: TGTGCCAGCAGCTTAGCAGGGAGGTCCAATCAGCCCCAGCATTTT.

J is TRBJ2-3 and V is TRBV28; perhaps TRBD1 as D (6 bases). The germline V gene has CDR1 MDHEN and CDR2 SYDVKM. This CDR3 contains 16 residues. V was pared by 5 bases and J by 8 bases, with 23 bases between. The CDR3 DNA follows: TGTGCCAGCAGTCGCACCTTTAACAGGGCCCCTACTACGCAGTATTTT. It specifies CASSRTFNRAPTTQYF.